The rows below give T cell receptor beta chains drawn from one sample of a study of T cell responses to AZD1222 COVID-19 vaccine. The method was immunoSEQ multiplex PCR; TCRdb's version includes in-frame clones alone and lacks a portion of them. The sample records 160,000 or so clones, 90% to 95% being singletons. This specimen consisted of peripheral blood, obtained on day 0 of AZD1222 vaccination. Receptors were obtained from an adult in good health. Both conserved end residues are part of each CDR3. A D gene is named only where the DNA matches it firmly. Not all rows give a size; the values are once, few, many and, for expanded clones, a class.

D gene,J gene,V gene,clone size,CDR3 DNA,CDR3 protein
TRBD1,TRBJ2-7,TRBV6-5,-,TGTGCCAGCAGCCAGGGACAGGGAGTCGACGAGCAGTACTTC,CASSQGQGVDEQYF
TRBD1,TRBJ1-2,TRBV10-3,-,TGTGCCATCCGTCCCGGGACAGGGGTGCGTGGCTATGGCTACACCTTC,CAIRPGTGVRGYGYTF
TRBD2,TRBJ2-1,TRBV27,-,TGTGCCAGCAGTCCCTGGACTAGCGGGAGCGGTGAGCAGTTCTTC,CASSPWTSGSGEQFF
TRBD2,TRBJ2-3,TRBV3-1/TRBV3-2,-,TGTGCCAGCACTGTAGCGGGAGCCGATACGCAGTATTTT,CASTVAGADTQYF
-,TRBJ2-3,TRBV5-1,-,TGCGCCAGCAGCCGAACCCGGGGTGGTACAACCGCGACAGATACGCAGTATTTT,CASSRTRGGTTATDTQYF
-,TRBJ2-7,TRBV29-1,-,TGCAGCACAAGGACAGACAGCTCCTACGAGCAGTACTTC,CSTRTDSSYEQYF
-,TRBJ2-3,TRBV18,-,TGTGCCAGCTCACTATCCCCCGGGACCACAGATACGCAGTATTTT,CASSLSPGTTDTQYF
TRBD2,TRBJ2-7,TRBV5-1,-,TGCGCCAGCAGCTACTACCCCGGGACTAGCTCCTACGAGCAGTACTTC,CASSYYPGTSSYEQYF
-,TRBJ2-5,TRBV30,-,TGTGCCTGGAGGACAGAGGGGGGAGAGACCCAGTACTTC,CAWRTEGGETQYF
TRBD1,TRBJ1-2,TRBV5-1,-,TGCGCCAGCAAGCCCGCAGGGGGTTATGGCTACACCTTC,CASKPAGGYGYTF
-,TRBJ1-3,TRBV10-1,-,TGCGCCAGCAGGGACAGCTCCGGGAACACCATATATTTT,CASRDSSGNTIYF
TRBD2,TRBJ2-7,TRBV3-1/TRBV3-2,-,TGTGCCAGCAGCTATTATCGGTTTAGCGGGAGGGTTAGCTCCTACGAGCAGTACTTC,CASSYYRFSGRVSSYEQYF
-,TRBJ2-2,TRBV11-2,once,TGTGCCAGCAGCTTAGAGGGGCCCCAAATCGAGCTGTTTTTT,CASSLEGPQIELFF
TRBD2,TRBJ2-7,TRBV5-6,-,TGTGCCAGCAGCCTAGCGGGAGACTCCTACGAGCAGTACTTC,CASSLAGDSYEQYF
-,TRBJ2-1,TRBV11-2,-,TGTGCCAGCAGCTTGGCACCAGGAGTAAGGAATGAGCAGTTCTTC,CASSLAPGVRNEQFF
-,TRBJ2-2,TRBV7-9,-,TGTGCCAGCAGGGAGGGACGGAACACCGGGGAGCTGTTTTTT,CASREGRNTGELFF
TRBD1,TRBJ1-6,TRBV19,-,TGTGCCAGTAGTATTGGGACAGGGGCCTATAATTCACCCCTCCACTTT,CASSIGTGAYNSPLHF
TRBD1,TRBJ1-1,TRBV29-1,-,TGCAGCGTTCATTCCGGGACAGGGAGAACGGACACTGAAGCTTTCTTT,CSVHSGTGRTDTEAFF
TRBD1,TRBJ1-2,TRBV12-3/TRBV12-4,-,TGTGCCAGCAGCGAGACAGGGCAATATGGCTACACCTTC,CASSETGQYGYTF
-,TRBJ1-3,TRBV7-4,-,TGTGCCAGCAGCTCTTACTGGACGGGGGCTGGAAACACCATATATTTT,CASSSYWTGAGNTIYF
-,TRBJ1-1,TRBV11-2,once,TGTGCCAGCAGCCCCATTTTTGGGATTCGGAACACTGAAGCTTTCTTT,CASSPIFGIRNTEAFF
TRBD1,TRBJ1-1,TRBV3-1/TRBV3-2,-,TGTGCCAGCAGCACCGGGACAGGGGGTGTTCTGAACACTGAAGCTTTCTTT,CASSTGTGGVLNTEAFF
TRBD1,TRBJ2-7,TRBV11-2,-,TGTGCCAGCAGCTTAGCAGGGACAGCCTACGAGCAGTACTTC,CASSLAGTAYEQYF
-,TRBJ2-5,TRBV10-3,-,TGTGCCATCCCGGGTAAGGCCCAGTACTTC,CAIPGKAQYF
-,TRBJ2-2,TRBV7-9,-,TGTGCCAGCACCGCCAGGGGGAACACCGGGGAGCTGTTTTTT,CASTARGNTGELFF
TRBD2,TRBJ2-7,TRBV6-4,-,TGTGCCAGCAGTGGCCTACTAGCGTTTTACGAGCAGTACTTC,CASSGLLAFYEQYF
TRBD1,TRBJ2-1,TRBV2,-,TGTGCCATAAGACAGGGGGCTTACAATGAGCAGTTCTTC,CAIRQGAYNEQFF
-,TRBJ1-1,TRBV2,few,TGTGCCAGCAGCGATCCCGGACAGCGTGGCACTGAAGCTTTCTTT,CASSDPGQRGTEAFF
TRBD2,TRBJ2-2,TRBV29-1,-,TGCAGCGTTGAAGAGACCCTAGCGGGAGACGTTCACACCGGGGAGCTGTTTTTT,CSVEETLAGDVHTGELFF